This T cell receptor (beta chain) was captured in a study of blood T cell repertoires in COVID-19 (dated by TCRdb to 2018 to 2021). The study in broad terms: Collaborator samples came from the United States, Italy and Spain and covered acute and convalescent phases of COVID-19. The material from the prospective study consisted of cDNA or gDNA derived from T cells, B-cell-depleted T cells, or PBMCs. The dataset comprised deeply sampled blood TCRbeta repertoires from subjects exposed to, actively infected with, or recovered from COVID-19. A freely available public database, intended as a resource for researchers studying the immune response to SARS-CoV-2, is where the repertoires were released. The samples were drawn from the first 160 participants of the ongoing ImmuneRACE study and from 950 to 1,500 subjects provided by 6 global collaborators. A de-identified subject ID, COVID-19 status, age in years and sex were almost always included in the sample metadata. Where HLA class I and class II types were available, the types were taken from metadata supplied by the sample provider, not from assay-based typing. Results and caveats for the whole study, not just this receptor: Clinical and demographic metadata were provided uncurated, with the amount varying by source and participant.

The V and J ends are trimmed by 0 bases and 11 bases, leaving 20 bases between them. The CDR3 contains 15 residues, cysteine and phenylalanine counted. Only the CDR3 DNA is retained, 45 bases long and in frame from the first base. CDR1 SGHNT and CDR2 YYREEE are derived from the germline V gene (reference sequence). There are a few counts of this clone. Its target antigen remains unknown. No clone much larger than this one lies a single base away; base qualities are absent. One collaborating source in Seattle enrolled patients while the patients were actively infected and followed the patients over time throughout the course of disease. Each collaborating institution followed its own protocols to collect whole blood in K2EDTA tubes. For TCRbeta analysis, collaborator samples were shipped as frozen whole blood, as isolated PBMCs, or as DNA extracted from either sample type. The immunoSEQ Assay, a bias-controlled multiplex PCR, was used to amplify TCRbeta CDR3 regions from genomic DNA. The authors' pipeline ran thus. Nucleated cell counts per sample were estimated from amplification of reference gene primers within the assay. Sequence reads were collapsed and filtered to measure the absolute abundance of every unique TCRbeta CDR3 rearrangement. For each sample, productive Simpson clonality was calculated as the square root of Simpson's diversity index across productive rearrangements. The source is immuneACCESS, and TCRdb retained only in-frame sequences with V and J called. Part of the clones is not carried over; for the studies checked, unresolved V genes explain less than half of this, and the remainder is unexplained. From that table come the V and J calls and clone size; the DNA was used to work out D and trimming. The sample includes about 280,000 clones, with almost 90% observed a single time. The ten largest clones represent approximately 10% of the sample.

The sequence derives from a woman in her twenties or thirties with COVID-19, enrolled during active disease. The specimen sequenced was peripheral blood. The chain links TRBV5-4 with TRBJ1-1; TRBD1 is a possible D gene, resting on 5 matching bases. At the DNA level, the sequence is TGTGCCAGCAGCTTGGGCGGGGCAGGGAAAGGTTGGGCTTTCTTT. The translation is CASSLGGAGKGWAFF.